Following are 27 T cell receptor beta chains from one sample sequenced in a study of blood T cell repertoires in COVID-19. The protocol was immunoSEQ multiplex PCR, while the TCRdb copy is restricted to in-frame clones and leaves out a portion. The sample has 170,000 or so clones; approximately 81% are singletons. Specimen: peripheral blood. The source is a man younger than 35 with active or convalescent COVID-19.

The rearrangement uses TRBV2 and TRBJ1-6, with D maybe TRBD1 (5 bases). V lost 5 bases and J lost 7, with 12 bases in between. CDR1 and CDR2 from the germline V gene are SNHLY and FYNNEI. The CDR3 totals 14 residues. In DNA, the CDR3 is TGTGCCAGCAGTCGGACACGGATGAATTCACCCCTCCACTTT. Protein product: CASSRTRMNSPLHF.

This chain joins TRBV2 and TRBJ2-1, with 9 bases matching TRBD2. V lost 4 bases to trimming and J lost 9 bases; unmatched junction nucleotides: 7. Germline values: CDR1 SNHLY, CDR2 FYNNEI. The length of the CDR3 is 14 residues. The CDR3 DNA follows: TGTGCCAGCAGTGGCGGGGGGGTCAGGGTTGAGCAGTTCTTC. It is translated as CASSGGGVRVEQFF.

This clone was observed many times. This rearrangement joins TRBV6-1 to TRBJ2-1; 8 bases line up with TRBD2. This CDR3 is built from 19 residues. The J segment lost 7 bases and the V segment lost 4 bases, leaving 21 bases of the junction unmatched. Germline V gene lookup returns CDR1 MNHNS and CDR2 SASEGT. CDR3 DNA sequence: TGTGCCAGCAGTGGCCAACTGTTGGAACTAGCGGCGAAGGGGAATGAGCAGTTCTTC. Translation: CASSGQLLELAAKGNEQFF.

CDR3 region: CASHRGSGIDTQYF. The CDR3 DNA follows: TGCGCCAGCCACCGTGGCAGCGGAATAGATACGCAGTATTTT. This rearrangement joins TRBV5-1 to TRBJ2-3; D might be TRBD2 (5 bases). The CDR3 runs to 14 residues. The germline V gene encodes CDR1 SGHRS and CDR2 YFSETQ. V gave up 7 bases and J gave up 5 bases, with 17 bases separating them.

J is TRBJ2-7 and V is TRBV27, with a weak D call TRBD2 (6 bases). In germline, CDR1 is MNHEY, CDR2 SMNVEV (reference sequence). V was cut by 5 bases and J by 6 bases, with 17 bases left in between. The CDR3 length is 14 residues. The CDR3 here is CASSTGTFPLEQYF. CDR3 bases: TGTGCCAGCAGTACCGGGACTTTTCCTCTCGAGCAGTACTTC.

CDR3 DNA: TGTGCCAGCAGTTTACGAAGGGGGTTTTACGAGCAGTACTTC. This codes for CASSLRRGFYEQYF. V is TRBV28 and J is TRBJ2-7; a possible D gene is TRBD1 (6 bases). Germline CDR1 MDHEN, CDR2 SYDVKM. V lost 2 bases and J 4 bases, leaving 12 bases between the germline ends. The CDR3 runs 14 residues.

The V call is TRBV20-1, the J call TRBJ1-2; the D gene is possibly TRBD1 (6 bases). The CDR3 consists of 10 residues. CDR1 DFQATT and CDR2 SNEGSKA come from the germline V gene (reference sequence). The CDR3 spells CRVQGYGYTF. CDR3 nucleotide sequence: TGCAGGGTTCAGGGGTATGGCTACACCTTC.

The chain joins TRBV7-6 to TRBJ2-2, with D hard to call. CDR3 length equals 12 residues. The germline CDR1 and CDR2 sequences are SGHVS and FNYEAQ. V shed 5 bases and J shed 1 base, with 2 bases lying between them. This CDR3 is CASSLNTGELFF. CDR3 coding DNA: TGTGCCAGCAGCCTGAACACCGGGGAGCTGTTTTTT.

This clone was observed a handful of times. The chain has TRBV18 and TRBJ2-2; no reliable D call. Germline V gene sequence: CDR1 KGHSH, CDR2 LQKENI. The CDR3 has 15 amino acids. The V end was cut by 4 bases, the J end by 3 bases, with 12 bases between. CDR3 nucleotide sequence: TGTGCCAGCTCACTAGCCAAGATCGACACCGGGGAGCTGTTTTTT. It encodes CASSLAKIDTGELFF.

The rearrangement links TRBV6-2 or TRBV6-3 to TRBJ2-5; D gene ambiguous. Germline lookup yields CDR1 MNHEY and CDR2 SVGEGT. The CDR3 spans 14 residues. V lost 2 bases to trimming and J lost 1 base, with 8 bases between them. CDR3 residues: CASSYIRFQETQYF. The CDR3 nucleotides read TGTGCCAGCAGTTACATCCGGTTCCAAGAGACCCAGTACTTC.

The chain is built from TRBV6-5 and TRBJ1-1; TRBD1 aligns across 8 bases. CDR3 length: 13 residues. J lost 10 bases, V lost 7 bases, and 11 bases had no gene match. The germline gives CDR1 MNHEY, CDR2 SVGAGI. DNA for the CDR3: TGTGCCAGCACCCCGGCCGGACAGGGTCGAGCTTTCTTT. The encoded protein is CASTPAGQGRAFF.

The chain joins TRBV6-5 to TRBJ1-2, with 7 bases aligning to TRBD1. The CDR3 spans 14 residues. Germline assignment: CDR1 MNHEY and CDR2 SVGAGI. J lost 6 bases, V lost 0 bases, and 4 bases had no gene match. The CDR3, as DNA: TGTGCCAGCAGTTACTCCGGGACAGCCAATGGCTACACCTTC. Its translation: CASSYSGTANGYTF.

CDR3: CASSNQQGSRYF. The CDR3 nucleotides are TGTGCCAGCAGTAACCAACAGGGTTCTCGGTACTTC. This chain uses TRBV6-5 with TRBJ2-7, with D perhaps TRBD1 (6 bases). Trimming removed 5 bases at V and 12 bases at J, with 17 bases between. The CDR3 length is 12 residues. Germline values: CDR1 MNHEY, CDR2 SVGAGI.

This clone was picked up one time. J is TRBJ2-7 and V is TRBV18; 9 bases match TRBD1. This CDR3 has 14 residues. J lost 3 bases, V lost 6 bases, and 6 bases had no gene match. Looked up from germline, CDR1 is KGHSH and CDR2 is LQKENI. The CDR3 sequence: CASSPTGGGYEQYF. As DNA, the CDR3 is TGTGCCAGCTCCCCGACAGGGGGTGGCTACGAGCAGTACTTC.

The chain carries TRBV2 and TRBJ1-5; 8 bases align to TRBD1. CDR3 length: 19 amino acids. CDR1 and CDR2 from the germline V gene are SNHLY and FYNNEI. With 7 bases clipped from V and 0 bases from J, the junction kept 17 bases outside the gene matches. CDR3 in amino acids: CASTPFAGGLDYSNQPQHF. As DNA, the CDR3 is TGTGCCAGCACTCCTTTCGCAGGGGGCTTGGATTATAGCAATCAGCCCCAGCATTTT. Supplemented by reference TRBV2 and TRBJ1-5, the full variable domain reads EPEVTQTPSHQVTQMGQEVILRCVPISNHLYFYWYRQILGQKVEFLVSFYNNEISEKSEIFDDQFSVERPDGSNFTLKIRSTKLEDSAMYFCASTPFAGGLDYSNQPQHFGDGTRLSIL.

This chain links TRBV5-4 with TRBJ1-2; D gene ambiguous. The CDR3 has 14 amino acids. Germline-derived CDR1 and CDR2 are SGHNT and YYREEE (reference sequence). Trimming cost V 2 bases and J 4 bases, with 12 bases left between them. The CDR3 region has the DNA TGTGCCAGCAGCTTTGGGTCAGGTGGCTATGGCTACACCTTC. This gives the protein CASSFGSGGYGYTF.

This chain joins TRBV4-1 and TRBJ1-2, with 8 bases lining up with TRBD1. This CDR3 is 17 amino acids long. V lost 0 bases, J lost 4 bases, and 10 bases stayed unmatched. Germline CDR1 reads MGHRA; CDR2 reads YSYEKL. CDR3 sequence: CASSQDFSGTGRYGYTF. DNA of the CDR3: TGCGCCAGCAGCCAAGACTTCTCGGGGACAGGTCGCTATGGCTACACCTTC.

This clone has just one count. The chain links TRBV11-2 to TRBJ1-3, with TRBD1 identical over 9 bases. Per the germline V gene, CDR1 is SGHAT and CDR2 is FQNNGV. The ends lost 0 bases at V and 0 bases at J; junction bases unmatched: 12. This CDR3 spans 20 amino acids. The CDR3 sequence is CASSLDLWTGAPSSGNTIYF. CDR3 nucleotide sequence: TGTGCCAGCAGCTTAGATCTCTGGACAGGGGCCCCGAGCTCTGGAAACACCATATATTTT.

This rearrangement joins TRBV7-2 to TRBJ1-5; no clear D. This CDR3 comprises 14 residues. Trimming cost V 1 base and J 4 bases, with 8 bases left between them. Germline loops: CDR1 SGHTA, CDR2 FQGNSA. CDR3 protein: CASSLDFRNQPQHF. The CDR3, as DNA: TGTGCCAGCAGCTTAGATTTCCGTAATCAGCCCCAGCATTTT.

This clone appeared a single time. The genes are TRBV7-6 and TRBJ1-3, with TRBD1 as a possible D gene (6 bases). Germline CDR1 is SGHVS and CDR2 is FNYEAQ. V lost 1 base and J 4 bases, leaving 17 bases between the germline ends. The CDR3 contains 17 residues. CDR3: CASSLVGGARLGNTIYF. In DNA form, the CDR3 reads TGTGCCAGCAGCTTAGTCGGGGGGGCGCGTTTAGGAAACACCATATATTTT.

CDR3 region: CASSPQGGGYEQYF. Written as DNA, the CDR3 is TGTGCCAGCAGCCCGCAGGGCGGGGGCTACGAGCAGTACTTC. The gene calls are TRBV7-2 and TRBJ2-7; 7 positions agree with TRBD2. V trimming: 5 bases; J trimming: 3 bases; junction bases outside the gene matches: 7. This CDR3 spans 14 amino acids. CDR1 and CDR2 (germline): SGHTA, FQGNSA.

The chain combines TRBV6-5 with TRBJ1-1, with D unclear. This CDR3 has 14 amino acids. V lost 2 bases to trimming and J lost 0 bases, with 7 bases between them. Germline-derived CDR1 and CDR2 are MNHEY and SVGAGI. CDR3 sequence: CASSYTLMNTEAFF. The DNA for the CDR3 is TGTGCCAGCAGTTACACACTAATGAACACTGAAGCTTTCTTT.

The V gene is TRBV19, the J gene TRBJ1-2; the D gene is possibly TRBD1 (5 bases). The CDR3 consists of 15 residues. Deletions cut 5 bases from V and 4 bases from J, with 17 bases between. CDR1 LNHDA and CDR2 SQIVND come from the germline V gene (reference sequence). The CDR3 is CASSGVGAMIYGYTF. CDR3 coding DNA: TGTGCCAGTAGTGGTGTAGGGGCGATGATCTATGGCTACACCTTC. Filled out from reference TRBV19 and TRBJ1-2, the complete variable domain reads DGGITQSPKYLFRKEGQNVTLSCEQNLNHDAMYWYRQDPGQGLRLIYYSQIVNDFQKGDIAEGYSVSREKKESFPLTVTSAQKNPTAFYLCASSGVGAMIYGYTFGSGTRLTVV.

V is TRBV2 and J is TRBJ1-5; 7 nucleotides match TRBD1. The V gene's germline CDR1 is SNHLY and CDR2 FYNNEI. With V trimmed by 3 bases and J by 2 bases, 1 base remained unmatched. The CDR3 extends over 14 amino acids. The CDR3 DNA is TGTGCCAGCAGTGAGCAGGGGGGCAATCAGCCCCAGCATTTT. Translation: CASSEQGGNQPQHF. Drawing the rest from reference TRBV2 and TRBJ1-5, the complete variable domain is EPEVTQTPSHQVTQMGQEVILRCVPISNHLYFYWYRQILGQKVEFLVSFYNNEISEKSEIFDDQFSVERPDGSNFTLKIRSTKLEDSAMYFCASSEQGGNQPQHFGDGTRLSIL.

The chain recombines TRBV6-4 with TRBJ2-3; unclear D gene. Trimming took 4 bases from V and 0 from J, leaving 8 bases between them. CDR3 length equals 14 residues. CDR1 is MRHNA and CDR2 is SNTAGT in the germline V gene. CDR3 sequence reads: CASSVEFSTDTQYF. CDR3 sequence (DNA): TGTGCCAGCAGTGTGGAGTTCAGCACAGATACGCAGTATTTT.

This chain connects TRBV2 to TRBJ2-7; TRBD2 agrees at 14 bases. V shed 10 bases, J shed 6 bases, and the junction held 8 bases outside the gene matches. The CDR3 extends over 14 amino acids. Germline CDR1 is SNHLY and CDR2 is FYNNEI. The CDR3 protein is CANYGTSGSIEQYF. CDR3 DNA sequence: TGTGCCAACTACGGGACTAGCGGGAGTATCGAGCAGTACTTC. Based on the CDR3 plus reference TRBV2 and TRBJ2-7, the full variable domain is EPEVTQTPSHQVTQMGQEVILRCVPISNHLYFYWYRQILGQKVEFLVSFYNNEISEKSEIFDDQFSVERPDGSNFTLKIRSTKLEDSAMYFCANYGTSGSIEQYFGPGTRLTVT.

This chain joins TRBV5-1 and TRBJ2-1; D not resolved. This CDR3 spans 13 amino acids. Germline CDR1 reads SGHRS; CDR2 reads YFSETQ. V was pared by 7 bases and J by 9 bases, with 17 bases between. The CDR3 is CASVPVGDGEQFF. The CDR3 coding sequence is TGCGCCAGCGTCCCCGTGGGCGATGGTGAGCAGTTCTTC. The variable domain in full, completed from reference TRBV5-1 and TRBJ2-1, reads KAGVTQTPRYLIKTRGQQVTLSCSPISGHRSVSWYQQTPGQGLQFLFEYFSETQRNKGNFPGRFSGRQFSNSRSEMNVSTLELGDSALYLCASVPVGDGEQFFGPGTRLTVL.